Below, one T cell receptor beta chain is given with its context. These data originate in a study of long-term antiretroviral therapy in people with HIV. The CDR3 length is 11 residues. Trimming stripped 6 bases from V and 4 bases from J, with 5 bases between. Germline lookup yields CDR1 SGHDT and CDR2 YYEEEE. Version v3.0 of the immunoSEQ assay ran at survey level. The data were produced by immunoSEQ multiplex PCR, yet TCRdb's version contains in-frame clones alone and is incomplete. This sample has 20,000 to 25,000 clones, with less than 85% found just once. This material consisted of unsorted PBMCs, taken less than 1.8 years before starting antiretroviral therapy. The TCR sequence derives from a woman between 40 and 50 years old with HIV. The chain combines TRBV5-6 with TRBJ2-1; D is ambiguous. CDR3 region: CASMAYNEQFF. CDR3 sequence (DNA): TGTGCCAGCATGGCGTACAATGAGCAGTTCTTC.